This record covers a single T cell receptor (beta chain). This sample was included in a study of blood T cell repertoires in COVID-19. Assay: immunoSEQ multiplex PCR; the TCRdb copy retains only in-frame clones and omits some. The sample lists more than 300,000 clones, just over 85% occurring once. The study assigned cohorts using participant-reported clinical history. Germline CDR1 is KGHDR and CDR2 is SFDVKD. Trimming at V came to 3 bases and at J to 9 bases, leaving 9 bases not matched to a gene. The CDR3 is 15 amino acids. Sample: PBMCs or T cells enriched from blood (not recorded which). The source of this sequence is a man aged 25 to 40 who had recovered from COVID-19. This chain connects TRBV24-1 to TRBJ2-1; TRBD2 aligns across 8 bases. In nucleotides, the CDR3 is TGTGCCACCAGTGATGGGGCGGGGGGCCGCAGTGAGCAGTTCTTC. This encodes CATSDGAGGRSEQFF.